A single sample gave rise to the 7 T cell receptor beta chains below, sequenced in a study of blood T cell repertoires in COVID-19. Some clones are missing from TCRdb's copy, which holds only in-frame ones; the method was immunoSEQ multiplex PCR. The sample consists of under 350,000 clones, approximately 90% of them appearing once. The specimen was peripheral blood. The receptors stem from a woman aged 30 to 39 with COVID-19, enrolled during active disease.

The chain's CDR3 is CASSLVAGEVHEQYF. In nucleotides, the CDR3 is TGTGCCAGCAGCTTGGTTGCGGGAGAGGTCCACGAGCAGTACTTC. V and J are TRBV5-6 and TRBJ2-7; 7 positions agree with TRBD2. CDR1 is SGHDT, CDR2 YYEEEE, per germline. This CDR3 has 15 amino acids. The V gene end was trimmed by 0 bases and the J gene end by 5 bases; junction bases not matched to a gene: 8.

CDR3 amino acids: CASSWTGVFGEQFF. The CDR3 DNA sequence: TGTGCCAGCAGTTGGACAGGGGTATTTGGTGAGCAGTTCTTC. The chain employs TRBV6-5 and TRBJ2-1; 9 bases are a match to TRBD1. The CDR3 runs 14 residues. J was trimmed by 9 bases and V by 4 bases; bases with no gene match: 7. Germline-derived CDR1 and CDR2 are MNHEY and SVGAGI.

The rearrangement joins TRBV9 to TRBJ2-1; a possible D gene is TRBD1 (6 bases). Trimming left V 4 bases short and J 7 bases short, with 15 bases between. The germline V gene has CDR1 SGDLS and CDR2 YYNGEE. The CDR3 loop spans 14 amino acids. CDR3 amino acids: CASSSRTEWNEQFF. The CDR3 DNA reads TGTGCCAGCAGCAGCCGGACAGAATGGAATGAGCAGTTCTTC.

This chain links TRBV19 with TRBJ2-7; 14 bases are a match to TRBD2. Looked up from germline, CDR1 is LNHDA and CDR2 is SQIVND (reference sequence). V gave up 4 bases and J gave up 4 bases; unmatched junction bases: 0. The CDR3 is made up of 14 amino acids. CDR3 nucleotides: TGTGCCAGTAGTAGGACTAGCGGGAGGTACGAGCAGTACTTC. Translation: CASSRTSGRYEQYF.

The chain employs TRBV27 and TRBJ2-1; possible D gene TRBD2, 5 bases. Germline lookup yields CDR1 MNHEY and CDR2 SMNVEV (reference sequence). The CDR3 consists of 14 residues. V lost 8 bases, J lost 0 bases, and 11 bases lay in between. This CDR3 reads CASSSGSSYNEQFF. The DNA for the CDR3 is TGTGCCAGCTCAAGCGGTAGCTCCTACAATGAGCAGTTCTTC.

The CDR3 loop reads CASSWTRGFNQPQHF. The CDR3 coding sequence is TGTGCCAGCAGTTGGACTAGGGGATTCAATCAGCCCCAGCATTTT. This rearrangement joins TRBV28 to TRBJ1-5, with D tentatively TRBD1 (5 bases). Per germline, CDR1 MDHEN and CDR2 SYDVKM. V was shortened by 4 bases and J by 3 bases, with 13 bases between the two germline ends. The length of the CDR3 is 15 residues.

This chain joins TRBV28 and TRBJ2-7; 8 positions match TRBD2. Germline CDR1 is MDHEN and CDR2 is SYDVKM. The CDR3 is made up of 14 amino acids. Trimming removed 8 bases from V and 2 bases from J; junction bases left unmatched: 8. The CDR3 region is CASRPLAGPYEQYF. Written as DNA, the CDR3 is TGTGCCAGCCGGCCGTTAGCGGGGCCCTACGAGCAGTACTTC.